This T cell receptor (beta chain) stems from a study of CD8 T cells in ankylosing spondylitis. Whole-study findings and limits: Characteristic, it appeared, of ankylosing spondylitis blood was a TCR beta motif of roughly 8 highly homologous variants.

About this clonotype: As yet, its antigen is unknown.

Using its own MiXCR run on the 5' RACE reads, TCRdb lists one record per CDR3 protein. Of fewer than 500,000 distinct CDR3 sequences listed, 25% to 30% are singletons. The V and J ends lost 6 bases and 1 base respectively, with 12 bases between them. The length of the CDR3 is 14 residues. The sample was blood, either unsorted or a sorted T cell fraction (not recorded which). The sequence came from a male donor with ankylosing spondylitis. The chain recombines TRBV12-3 or TRBV12-4 with TRBJ2-5, with D unclear. The DNA for the CDR3 is TGTGCCAGCAGCGCAGTAGGTAGCCAAGAGACCCAGTACTTC. Amino acids: CASSAVGSQETQYF.